The clone carrying this TCR beta chain was detected ten times or more. Its antigen is unknown. From the reads, TCRdb called clonotypes with MiXCR, one entry per CDR3 protein. The sample has 150,000 or so distinct CDR3 sequences, 5% to 6.5% seen once; the top ten hold more than 15%. This record comes from a study of T cell repertoires in cytomegalovirus infection. Study conclusions and caveats: Ex vivo, HLA-C-restricted CMV-specific TCR beta clonotypes prevailed over the rest of the response.

Germline V gene sequence: CDR1 DFQATT, CDR2 SNEGSKA (reference sequence). This CDR3 contains 13 residues. V was pared by 5 bases and J by 4 bases, with 5 bases of the junction left unmatched. The receptor was isolated from a human donor in good health (CMV status not recorded). Some clones in this sample may be carry-over from other donors' samples. The material sequenced was PBMCs. The rearrangement uses TRBV20-1 and TRBJ2-3, with 8 positions matching TRBD1. The CDR3 loop reads CSAVQGAADTQYF. Written as DNA, the CDR3 is TGCAGTGCTGTTCAGGGGGCGGCAGATACGCAGTATTTT.